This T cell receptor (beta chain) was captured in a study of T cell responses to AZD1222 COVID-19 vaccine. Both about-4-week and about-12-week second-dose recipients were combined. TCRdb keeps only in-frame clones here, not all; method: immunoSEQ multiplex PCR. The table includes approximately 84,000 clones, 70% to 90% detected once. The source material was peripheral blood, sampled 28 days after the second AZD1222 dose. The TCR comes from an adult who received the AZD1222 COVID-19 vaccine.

The CDR3 loop reads CASSLWTGDSNQPQHF. The CDR3 bases are TGTGCCAGCAGCCTCTGGACAGGAGATAGCAATCAGCCCCAGCATTTT. This chain links TRBV7-9 with TRBJ1-5; TRBD1 matches at 7 bases. The V gene end was trimmed by 5 bases and the J gene end by 0 bases; junction bases not matched to a gene: 7. Germline V lookup: CDR1 SEHNR, CDR2 FQNEAQ (reference sequence). The CDR3 sequence is 16 residues long.